The 32 T cell receptor beta chains in this list originate from one sample, sequenced in a study of tumor and adjacent non-tumor tissue in lung cancer. RNA was extracted from bulk tissue without any cell sorting. This non-tumor lung sample came from over 3 cm beyond the tumor edge. Three rounds of nested PCR, following a modified ARM-PCR protocol, produced the TCRbeta library. TCRdb itself ran the multiplex PCR reads through MiXCR, one entry per CDR3 protein. The sample yields 80,000 to 100,000 distinct CDR3 sequences, 80% seen once. The specimen was distant non-tumor lung tissue. The receptors were gathered from a man in his 60s with small cell lung cancer.

About this clonotype itself: A read error may account for a junction end that differs from germline. V gene TRBV28 combines with J gene TRBJ2-2; D call uncertain. The CDR3 is 15 residues long. Germline-derived CDR1 and CDR2 are MDHEN and SYDVKM. CDR3 nucleotide sequence: TGTGCCAGCAGTTTCGGATCCGCGAACACCTGGGAACTGTTTTTT. Translating gives CASSFGSANTWELFF.

The chain combines TRBV6-5 with TRBJ1-1; D gene ambiguous. The CDR3 length is 14 residues. V was trimmed by 6 bases and J by 7 bases, leaving 18 bases between them. Germline lookup yields CDR1 MNHEY and CDR2 SVGAGI. The CDR3 DNA sequence: TGTGCCAGCAGCTTATTCGGCCAGAGACGTGAAGCTTTCTTT. Translated, it gives CASSLFGQRREAFF.

In regard to this clonotype: An end of the junction does not agree with germline; a read error may underlie this. The genes are TRBV6-1 and TRBJ1-2, with a weak D call TRBD1 (5 bases). Germline CDR1 reads MNHNS; CDR2 reads SASEGT. The CDR3 sequence is 13 residues long. The CDR3 protein is CASSEPWGTGCTF. The CDR3 DNA reads as TGTGCCAGCAGTGAACCTTGGGGGACTGGCTGCACCTTC.

Comments on this clonotype: A read error may account for a junction end that differs from germline. This sequence joins TRBV4-1 and TRBJ1-5; possible D gene TRBD1, 6 bases. Germline V gene sequence: CDR1 MGHRA, CDR2 YSYEKL. The CDR3 is made up of 16 amino acids. The CDR3 DNA sequence: TGCACCAGCAGCCAAGATCGGGGGCGGCGCTATCAGCCCCAGCATTTC. Its protein is CTSSQDRGRRYQPQHF.

As to this clonotype: One junction end disagrees with the germline gene, perhaps due to a read error. This chain joins TRBV12-3 or TRBV12-4 and TRBJ2-2; 8 bases map to TRBD2. The CDR3 is 19 residues long. As DNA, the CDR3 is TGTGCCAGCAGTCCCCGGGTAACGGGAGGGTCCTTGAACACCGGGGAGCTGTATTTC. Amino acid sequence: CASSPRVTGGSLNTGELYF.

Points on this clonotype: Germline is not matched at one junction end, which may reflect a read error. The V gene is TRBV4-1, the J gene TRBJ2-2; TRBD1 might be the D (7 bases). The CDR3 extends over 14 amino acids. The germline V gene encodes CDR1 MGHRA and CDR2 YSYEKL. The CDR3: CASSSRGAYTGAVF. The CDR3 bases are TGCGCCAGCAGCAGCAGGGGGGCCTATACTGGAGCTGTTTTT.

This clonotype was seen repeatedly, ten times or more. The genes are TRBV5-4 and TRBJ2-3; TRBD2 matches 7 bases. Germline V lookup: CDR1 SGHNT, CDR2 YYREEE (reference sequence). The CDR3 runs 14 residues. V was clipped by 2 bases and J by 5 bases; unmatched bases: 5. The CDR3 sequence: CASSFGGSGDTQYF. The CDR3 nucleotides are TGTGCCAGCAGCTTCGGCGGGAGTGGAGATACGCAGTATTTT.

Comment on this clonotype: The junction departs from germline at one end; a sequencing error may be responsible. The rearrangement links TRBV12-3 or TRBV12-4 to TRBJ2-2; a possible D gene is TRBD2 (5 bases). The CDR3 sequence is 17 residues long. The CDR3 nucleotides read TGTGTCAGCAGTTTATGGCAGACCCTTACTAACACCGGGGAGCTATTTTTT. Translating it yields CVSSLWQTLTNTGELFF.

This clonotype was detected only a few times. The V call is TRBV6-5, the J call TRBJ2-7, with TRBD1 identical over 7 bases. Germline V gives CDR1 MNHEY, CDR2 SVGAGI. This CDR3 has 11 amino acids. V lost 10 bases and J lost 8; bases outside the gene matches: 8. Here the CDR3 DNA reads TGTGCCAACAGCAGGGGGTACAAGCAGTACGTC. This translates into CANSRGYKQYV.

This clonotype has just a few counts. The chain uses TRBV6-2 or TRBV6-3 and TRBJ1-3; D not resolved. The CDR3 has 11 residues. The germline CDR1 and CDR2 sequences are MNHEY and SVGEGT. The CDR3 region has the DNA TGTGCTAGCTTGCCAAGAAACACCATATATTTT. Translating it yields CASLPRNTIYF.

About this clonotype itself: One end of the junction does not line up with germline, which may come from a read error. The genes are TRBV6-5 and TRBJ2-1; D is unresolved. The CDR3 runs to 12 residues. Germline V gives CDR1 MNHEY, CDR2 SVGAGI. Written as DNA, the CDR3 is TGTGCCAGTAGTTCGACTTACAATGAGGAGTTCTTC. This encodes CASSSTYNEEFF.

Notes on this clonotype: The germline gene is not matched at one end of the junction; a read error may be the cause. The rearrangement uses TRBV11-1 and TRBJ2-1, with D hard to call. The CDR3 runs 15 residues. Germline V gene sequence: CDR1 SGHAT, CDR2 FQDESV (reference sequence). DNA for the CDR3: TGCGCCAGCAGTTTAGAGAGGACGACCTACAATGGGCAGTTCTTC. Protein sequence: CASSLERTTYNGQFF.

The rearrangement uses TRBV29-1 and TRBJ2-1, with a weak D call TRBD1 (5 bases). The CDR3 has 14 amino acids. Per the germline V gene, CDR1 is SQVTM and CDR2 is ANQGSEA. The CDR3, as DNA: TGCAACGTATACAGGATGTTAGGGGACAATGAGCAGTTCTTC. Its protein is CNVYRMLGDNEQFF.

As regards this clonotype: Since the CDR3 does not end with the conserved phenylalanine or tryptophan, this likely comes from a read error. This sequence joins TRBV11-2 and TRBJ1-6; a weak D match, TRBD1 (6 bases). V lost 5 bases and J 14 bases, leaving 16 bases between the germline ends. The germline V gene encodes CDR1 SGHAT and CDR2 FQNNGV. The CDR3 loop spans 13 amino acids. CDR3 region: CASSDDRCLALHS. In DNA form, the CDR3 reads TGTGCCAGCAGCGACGACAGGTGTCTGGCCCTCCACTCT.

This clonotype appeared a single time. An end of the junction differs from the germline gene, which may be a read error. The rearrangement joins TRBV11-3 to TRBJ1-4; 8 bases are a match to TRBD1. The CDR3 covers 15 residues. Germline CDR1 is SGHNT and CDR2 is YENEEA. The CDR3 loop reads CAKVFKGQGREKLFF. The CDR3 nucleotides read TGTGCCAAAGTATTTAAAGGACAGGGACGTGAAAAATTGTTTTTT. Full variable domain (remainder filled in from reference TRBV11-3 and TRBJ1-4): EAGVVQSPRYKIIEKKQPVAFWCNPISGHNTLYWYLQNLGQGPELLIRYENEEAVDDSQLPKDRFSAERLKGVDSTLKIQPAELGDSAVYLCAKVFKGQGREKLFFGSGTQLSVL.

With respect to this clonotype: A much larger clone differs from this one at a single base, so this may be a read error. The chain combines TRBV28 with TRBJ1-1, with no clear D. The ends were cut back, 11 bases at V and 5 bases at J, with 12 bases in the middle. The CDR3 contains 11 residues. Germline values: CDR1 MDHEN, CDR2 SYDVKM. CDR3: CACNRWTEAFF. For the CDR3, the DNA is TGTGCCTGCAATCGTTGGACTGAAGCTTTCTTT.

A remark on this clonotype: Relative to the germline gene, one junction end is altered; a read error may explain this. The chain joins TRBV6-1 to TRBJ2-3, with D tentatively TRBD2 (6 bases). CDR3 length: 18 residues. Germline V gene data show CDR1 as MNHNS and CDR2 as SASEGT. The CDR3 nucleotides are TGTGCCTGCAGCTCCCTAGGGGCGGGACCCTTGGGCTCGGAGCTGCAGTATTTT. This translates into CACSSLGAGPLGSELQYF.

As concerns this clonotype: A read error may account for a junction end that differs from germline. The rearrangement uses TRBV7-8 and TRBJ2-1, with D perhaps given as TRBD1 or TRBD2 (5 bases each). The CDR3 is made up of 13 amino acids. In germline, CDR1 is SGHVS, CDR2 FQNEAQ. Here the CDR3 reads CASSSPGDGEQFF. The DNA for the CDR3 is TGTGCCAGCAGCTCACCTGGGGACGGGGAGCAATTCTTC. Drawing the rest from reference TRBV7-8 and TRBJ2-1, the complete variable domain is GAGVSQSPRYKVAKRGQDVALRCDPISGHVSLFWYQQALGQGPEFLTYFQNEAQLDKSGLPSDRFFAERPEGSVSTLKIQRTQQEDSAVYLCASSSPGDGEQFFGPGTRLTVL.

This clonotype was detected only once. Germline and junction disagree at one end, which may indicate a read error. The V and J genes are TRBV11-2 and TRBJ1-1, with D tentatively TRBD1 (6 bases). Germline lookup yields CDR1 SGHAT and CDR2 FQNNGV. CDR3 length equals 15 residues. The CDR3 sequence is CANSLESGANSEAFF. The CDR3 nucleotides read TGTGCCAACAGCTTAGAATCGGGGGCGAACAGTGAAGCTTTCTTT.

As regards this clonotype: At one end, the junction sequence differs from germline, possibly due to a read error. The chain joins TRBV5-6 to TRBJ2-3; 12 bases map to TRBD1. The CDR3 has 17 residues. Germline CDR1 and CDR2: SGHDT and YYEEEE. The DNA of the CDR3 is TGTGCAAGCAGCGCATGGGACAGGGGGCGGGTCACAGATACGCAGTATTTT. Translating gives CASSAWDRGRVTDTQYF.

The chain carries TRBV5-6 and TRBJ2-2; TRBD2 aligns across 7 bases. Germline V gene lookup returns CDR1 SGHDT and CDR2 YYEEEE. This CDR3 has 15 residues. V lost 2 bases, J lost 10 bases, and 11 bases stayed unmatched. Here the CDR3 reads CASSLGGRLAVELFF. CDR3 coding DNA: TGTGCCAGCAGCTTAGGCGGGAGACTTGCCGTGGAGCTGTTTTTT. Using reference TRBV5-6 and TRBJ2-2 for the parts outside the CDR3, the full variable domain is DAGVTQSPTHLIKTRGQQVTLRCSPKSGHDTVSWYQQALGQGPQFIFQYYEEEERQRGNFPDRFSGHQFPNYSSELNVNALLLGDSALYLCASSLGGRLAVELFFGEGSRLTVL.

This clonotype was detected once. One junction end does not reproduce the germline sequence, and a read error may be involved. For the CDR3, the DNA is TGTGTCATCCAGGACGGAGGCGTTGGGAGAACTGAAACTTTCTTT. Protein: CVIQDGGVGRTETFF. The chain carries TRBV6-1 and TRBJ1-1; D is unresolved. The CDR3 spans 15 residues. Germline V gene lookup returns CDR1 MNHNS and CDR2 SASEGT.

The V and J genes are TRBV29-1 and TRBJ2-1; 8 bases agree with TRBD2. From germline, CDR1 is SQVTM and CDR2 ANQGSEA. The CDR3 length is 13 residues. In DNA form, the CDR3 reads TGCGGCCATGAGGGGCGGGGGGATTGTGGGCAGTTCTTC. Protein sequence: CGHEGRGDCGQFF.

Comments on this clonotype: The junction and the germline gene differ at one end; a read error may be behind it. This CDR3 is CGSSYSSSRQDTHYF. In nucleotides, the CDR3 is TGTGGCAGCAGTTACTCGAGTAGCCGACAAGATACGCACTATTTT. J is TRBJ2-3 and V is TRBV6-5; no firm D call. This CDR3 comprises 15 residues. CDR1 and CDR2 from the germline V gene are MNHEY and SVGAGI.

Of note for this clonotype: This likely comes from a read error, as the CDR3 has no conserved phenylalanine or tryptophan at its end. The CDR3: CAIPGRGSGNTIYS. CDR3 coding DNA: TGCGCCATCCCTGGTCGGGGATCTGGAAACACCATATATTCT. The chain employs TRBV13 and TRBJ1-3; D is unresolved. The V gene's germline CDR1 is PRHDT and CDR2 FYEKMQ (reference sequence). The CDR3 contains 14 residues.

A word on this clonotype: Because the CDR3 is missing its conserved closing phenylalanine or tryptophan, this is likely a read error. The rearrangement links TRBV29-1 to TRBJ1-4; a possible D gene is TRBD1 (6 bases). The ends were cut back, 7 bases at V and 4 bases at J, with 13 bases in the middle. The CDR3 is 13 amino acids. Germline V CDR1 and CDR2: SQVTM, ANQGSEA. CDR3 sequence: CSASGAGNEKLFL. Written as DNA, the CDR3 is TGCAGCGCTTCGGGGGCTGGTAATGAAAAACTGTTTTTA.

With regard to this clonotype: One end of the junction fails to match germline, which may point to a read error. The chain links TRBV29-1 to TRBJ2-1; 8 nucleotides match TRBD2. Germline V gene lookup returns CDR1 SQVTM and CDR2 ANQGSEA. This CDR3 spans 13 amino acids. The CDR3 bases are TGCAGCGTACCCCCGGGAGGGGGTAATGAGAAGTTCTTC. Its translation: CSVPPGGGNEKFF.

As for this clonotype: Sequence at one end of the junction differs from germline and may be a read error. The V and J genes are TRBV6-5 and TRBJ2-1, with D perhaps TRBD2 (6 bases). The CDR3 runs 15 residues. Germline V gene data show CDR1 as MNHEY and CDR2 as SVGAGI. As DNA, the CDR3 is TGTGGCAGCGGGCTTCGTACTTACTCCTACGATGAACAGTTCTTC. This sequence encodes CGSGLRTYSYDEQFF.

With regard to this clonotype: At one end the junction does not follow the germline gene, possibly because of a read error. The chain links TRBV4-2 to TRBJ2-7, with 8 bases identical to TRBD2. Looked up from germline, CDR1 is LGHNA and CDR2 is YNFKEQ. CDR3 size: 14 residues. The CDR3 bases are TGTGTCAGCAGCCAAGAGACTAGCGTGGTCGAGCAGTACTTC. The encoded protein is CVSSQETSVVEQYF.

Remarks on this clonotype: Being one base from a much bigger clone, this may be a read error. This chain links TRBV28 with TRBJ2-1, with D perhaps matching TRBD1 or TRBD2 (5 bases each). The CDR3 spans 14 residues. CDR1 MDHEN and CDR2 SYDVKM come from the germline V gene. The CDR3 sequence: CARSFFRGRNEQFF. CDR3 sequence (DNA): TGTGCCAGAAGTTTTTTTAGGGGACGGAATGAGCAGTTCTTC. Looking up the rest from reference TRBV28 and TRBJ2-1 gives the full variable domain: DVKVTQSSRYLVKRTGEKVFLECVQDMDHENMFWYRQDPGLGLRLIYFSYDVKMKEKGDIPEGYSVSREKKERFSLILESASTNQTSMYLCARSFFRGRNEQFFGPGTRLTVL.

The J gene is TRBJ2-1, the V gene TRBV4-2; D is possibly TRBD1 (6 bases). This CDR3 contains 14 residues. Looked up from germline, CDR1 is LGHNA and CDR2 is YNFKEQ. CDR3 protein: CVRSLETGYNEQFF. CDR3 DNA sequence: TGTGTCAGGAGCCTCGAAACAGGGTACAATGAGCAGTTCTTC.

To note about this clonotype: A much more abundant neighbour one base away suggests this may be a read error. This sequence joins TRBV11-3 and TRBJ1-1, with TRBD1 matching over 8 bases. CDR1 is SGHNT and CDR2 is YENEEA in the germline V gene. The V gene end was trimmed by 4 bases and the J gene end by 4 bases; junction bases not matched to a gene: 5. The CDR3 totals 14 residues. CDR3 protein: CASSSGQVSTEAFF. The DNA for the CDR3 is TGTGCCAGCAGCTCGGGACAGGTGAGCACTGAAGCTTTCTTT.